The clone carrying this T cell receptor (beta chain) is medium-sized by share. As yet, its antigen is unknown. This sample was included in a study of metastatic and nonmetastatic thyroid tumors. Across the study: For malignant and benign thyroid patients, tumor or nodule tissue and blood were the sources whose repertoires were compared. Study-wide results and caveats: In both blood and tumor samples, TCR beta diversity was reported significantly higher for malignant than benign nodules.

As originally analysed: The study's classifier, a distant-metastasis tool for papillary thyroid cancer, was built using CDR3 differences across clinicopathological groups. TCRdb re-called the PCR reads through MiXCR. TCRdb's processing, not the authors' own work, is the source of the V and J calls. The sample includes some 24,000 clones, about 21% of them seen just once. Germline CDR1 is LNHNV and CDR2 is YYDKDF (reference sequence). Trimming took off 2 bases at V and 6 bases at J, with 8 bases between the two ends. The CDR3 sequence is 12 residues long. Thyroid surgery had not been preceded by any treatment in any patient.

The sequence was obtained from a male donor with papillary thyroid cancer or a benign thyroid nodule (not recorded which). Some clones in this sample may be carry-over from other donors' samples. The specimen sequenced was blood. The gene calls are TRBV15 and TRBJ2-7, with D unclear. CDR3 region: CATSRSYGEQYF. DNA for the CDR3: TGTGCCACCAGCAGATCTTATGGCGAGCAGTACTTC. The complete variable domain, with remaining parts taken from reference TRBV15 and TRBJ2-7, reads DAMVIQNPRYQVTQFGKPVTLSCSQTLNHNVMYWYQQKSSQAPKLLFHYYDKDFNNEADTPDNFQSRRPNTSFCFLDIRSPGLGDTAMYLCATSRSYGEQYFGPGTRLTVT.